This T cell receptor (beta chain) came from a study of shared T cell receptors in the human thymus. This CDR3 has 14 residues. Germline assignment: CDR1 MNHNS and CDR2 SASEGT. Trimming cost V 7 bases and J 1 base, with 13 bases left between them. This table comes from immunoSEQ multiplex PCR, and its TCRdb copy is limited to in-frame clones, with some not included. The table records 650,000 to 950,000 clones, approximately 83% of them present only once. This sample was also put to use in a study of human thymus T cells. That work adds: Usage of V and J genes appeared biased in thymic and blood repertoires.

The clonotype originates from a girl in the first two years of life with a congenital heart defect. The chain uses TRBV6-1 and TRBJ1-2, with TRBD1 as a possible D gene (5 bases). Sequenced input: thymocytes. CDR3 in DNA: TGTGCCAGCACCCAGGACACTTATAACTATGGCTACACCTTC. Amino acids: CASTQDTYNYGYTF.